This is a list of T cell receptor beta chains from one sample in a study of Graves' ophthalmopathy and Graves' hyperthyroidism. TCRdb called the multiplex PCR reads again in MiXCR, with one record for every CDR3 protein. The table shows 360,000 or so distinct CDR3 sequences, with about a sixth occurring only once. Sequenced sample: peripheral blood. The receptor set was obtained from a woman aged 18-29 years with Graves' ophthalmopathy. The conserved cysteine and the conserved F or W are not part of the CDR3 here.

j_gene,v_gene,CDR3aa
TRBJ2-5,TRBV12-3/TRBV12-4,ASTHRGDQY
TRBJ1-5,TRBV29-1,SVVVQGGGNQPQH
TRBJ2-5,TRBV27,ASSRGGATAGTQY
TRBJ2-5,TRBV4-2,ASSQDRPPGETQY
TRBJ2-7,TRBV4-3,ASSPGTGHYEQY
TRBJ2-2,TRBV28,ASRVNTGELF
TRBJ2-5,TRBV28,ASSLAGTPFKKTQY
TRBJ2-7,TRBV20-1,SAPGTAMSYEQY
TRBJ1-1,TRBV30,AWSARGGRRDTEAF
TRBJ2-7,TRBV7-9,ASSFPTSYEQY
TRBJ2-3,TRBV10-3,AISDALGGTDTQY
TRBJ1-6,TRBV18,ASSPGQHGRSYNSPLH
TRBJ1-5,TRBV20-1,SASHTGPPLSSNQPQH
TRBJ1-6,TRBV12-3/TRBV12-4,ASSPDAGTGGYNSPLH
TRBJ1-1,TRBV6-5,ASSLARDATEAF